The sequence of this TCR beta chain was determined in a study of blood T cell repertoires in COVID-19. Study overall: Material from acute and convalescent COVID-19 was sourced from the United States, Italy and Spain.

This clone was seen more than once but under ten times. Only in-frame clones appear in the TCRdb table, and some are missing; sequencing was by immunoSEQ multiplex PCR. Counted here are some 270,000 clones, 75% to 90% occurring once; the ten biggest clones make up approximately 4.2%. This CDR3 has 15 amino acids. V lost 9 bases and J 0 bases, leaving 15 bases between the germline ends. Germline CDR1 reads LNHNV; CDR2 reads YYDKDF (reference sequence). The sequence came from a woman in her twenties or thirties who had recovered from COVID-19. The chain carries TRBV15 and TRBJ1-3; D is unresolved. The sequenced sample was PBMCs or T cells enriched from blood (not recorded which). The CDR3 DNA is TGTGCCACAGCCCCGCACCCTAACTCTGGAAACACCATATATTTT. Translated, it gives CATAPHPNSGNTIYF.